One sample yielded the 17 T cell receptor beta chains listed below, sequenced in a study of control samples from healthy donors and cancer patients. Method: immunoSEQ multiplex PCR; TCRdb's copy keeps in-frame clones and lacks some. The sample lists about 34,000 clones; about 88% were seen once. Sample: PBMCs. These receptors all stem from a woman aged 35 to 49 with lung cancer.

The V call is TRBV4-2, the J call TRBJ2-2, with 9 bases identical to TRBD2. With 0 bases clipped from V and 7 bases from J, the junction kept 12 bases outside the gene matches. The CDR3 sequence is 18 residues long. The germline V gene encodes CDR1 LGHNA and CDR2 YNFKEQ. CDR3 residues: CASSQEGTSPTMGGELFF. CDR3 coding DNA: TGTGCCAGCAGCCAAGAGGGGACTAGCCCCACGATGGGCGGGGAGCTGTTTTTT.

This chain joins TRBV14 and TRBJ2-5, with 7 positions matching TRBD1. The CDR3 has 14 residues. Germline V gives CDR1 SGHDN, CDR2 FVKESK. V was pared by 3 bases and J by 9 bases, with 10 bases of the junction left unmatched. The CDR3 reads CASSHRTGAKSQYF. The CDR3 coding sequence is TGTGCCAGCAGCCACCGAACAGGGGCCAAATCCCAGTACTTC.

The CDR3 coding sequence is TGTGCCAGCAATTTGCAGATTGAGCAGTTCTTC. This translates into CASNLQIEQFF. This chain joins TRBV27 and TRBJ2-1; D is uncertain. The germline V gene encodes CDR1 MNHEY and CDR2 SMNVEV (reference sequence). V lost 7 bases, J lost 9 bases, and 10 bases lay in between. This CDR3 contains 11 residues.

The CDR3 DNA reads as TGTGCTAGTGGTTTGGGACTGGGTAGCGGGGAAACAGATACGCAGTATTTT. It codes for CASGLGLGSGETDTQYF. The chain recombines TRBV12-5 with TRBJ2-3, with TRBD2 matching 8 bases. The CDR3 covers 17 residues. After removal of 1 base from V and 3 bases from J, the junction contained 9 bases not matched to a gene. Per germline, CDR1 LGHNT and CDR2 FRNRAP.

J is TRBJ1-2 and V is TRBV2; D is perhaps TRBD1 (5 bases). CDR1 is SNHLY and CDR2 is FYNNEI in the germline V gene. The CDR3 is made up of 13 amino acids. V lost 8 bases to trimming and J lost 8 bases, with 18 bases between them. CDR3 bases: TGTGCCAGCCCGCTGCAGGGCCTGTACGGCTACACCTTC. Its translation is CASPLQGLYGYTF.

The chain links TRBV4-1 to TRBJ1-4; perhaps TRBD1 as D (6 bases). The V and J ends lost 1 base and 7 bases respectively, with 16 bases between them. The CDR3 has 16 residues. From germline, CDR1 is MGHRA and CDR2 YSYEKL. CDR3 DNA sequence: TGCGCCAGCAGCCAAGGGGGGGGCAGGGTAGGTGAAAAACTGTTTTTT. Translated, it gives CASSQGGGRVGEKLFF.

The chain recombines TRBV27 with TRBJ1-5; TRBD1 is a possible D gene (6 bases). V lost 6 bases, J lost 5 bases, and 11 bases lay in between. CDR1 MNHEY and CDR2 SMNVEV come from the germline V gene (reference sequence). This CDR3 has 13 amino acids. The DNA of the CDR3 is TGTGCCAGCAGCGAGAGGGGGGATCAGCCCCAGCATTTT. Amino acid sequence: CASSERGDQPQHF.

The rearrangement joins TRBV2 to TRBJ1-6; the D gene is possibly TRBD1 (6 bases). This CDR3 is 17 amino acids long. V lost 2 bases and J 3 bases, leaving 14 bases between the germline ends. CDR1 is SNHLY and CDR2 is FYNNEI in the germline V gene. CDR3 amino acids: CASSERQGSLYNSPLHF. For the CDR3, the DNA is TGTGCCAGCAGTGAAAGGCAGGGGTCTCTCTATAATTCACCCCTCCACTTT.

The genes are TRBV5-4 and TRBJ2-7; D may correspond to TRBD1 or TRBD2 (5 bases each). There are 14 residues in the CDR3. V lost 0 bases to trimming and J lost 5 bases, with 12 bases between them. The V gene's germline CDR1 is SGHNT and CDR2 YYREEE (reference sequence). CDR3 DNA: TGTGCCAGCAGCTTGGATCGGGGCTCGAACGAGCAGTACTTC. It translates to CASSLDRGSNEQYF.

CDR3 DNA: TGCGCCAGCAGTGGAGGGGGATCCAGTCTGTTAAGCGAGCAGTACTTC. Residues: CASSGGGSSLLSEQYF. The chain is built from TRBV10-1 and TRBJ2-7; D may be TRBD1 (6 bases). Trimming stripped 4 bases from V and 6 bases from J, with 22 bases between. Germline CDR1 reads WNHNN; CDR2 reads SYGVQD (reference sequence). This CDR3 is built from 16 residues.

The gene calls are TRBV7-9 and TRBJ1-2, with D possibly being TRBD1 (6 bases). The CDR3 extends over 13 amino acids. Trimming removed 3 bases at V and 6 bases at J, with 11 bases between. The germline V gene has CDR1 SEHNR and CDR2 FQNEAQ (reference sequence). CDR3 bases: TGTGCCAGCAGCTTCCGGGGGGCGGATGGCTACACCTTC. Amino acid sequence: CASSFRGADGYTF.

This chain joins TRBV4-2 and TRBJ1-2; TRBD1 might be the D (5 bases). This CDR3 spans 14 amino acids. The V and J ends lost 4 bases and 2 bases respectively, with 11 bases between them. Per the germline V gene, CDR1 is LGHNA and CDR2 is YNFKEQ. CDR3 protein: CASSLRDGNYGYTF. The CDR3, as DNA: TGTGCCAGCAGCCTCCGGGACGGCAACTATGGCTACACCTTC.

The V call is TRBV28, the J call TRBJ2-5; D ambiguous. V shed 2 bases and J shed 3 bases, with 7 bases lying between them. Germline V CDR1 and CDR2: MDHEN, SYDVKM. This CDR3 has 13 residues. CDR3 nucleotide sequence: TGTGCCAGCAGTTTACCAGAAAAAGAGACCCAGTACTTC. Its protein is CASSLPEKETQYF.

V and J are TRBV5-8 and TRBJ2-3, with no clear D. CDR1 is SGHTS and CDR2 is YDEGEE in the germline V gene. The V gene lost 0 bases and the J gene lost 0 bases, with 8 bases spanning the gap. The CDR3 totals 15 residues. DNA of the CDR3: TGTGCCAGCAGCTTGGTCGGAAAGAGCACAGATACGCAGTATTTT. Its translation is CASSLVGKSTDTQYF.

This clone was counted only a few times. The genes are TRBV19 and TRBJ1-5, with D maybe TRBD1 (5 bases). Trimming cost V 7 bases and J 2 bases, with 15 bases left between them. The germline V gene has CDR1 LNHDA and CDR2 SQIVND (reference sequence). CDR3 length equals 15 residues. The CDR3 region is CASISGQGGNQPQHF. The CDR3 DNA reads as TGTGCCAGTATATCCGGGCAGGGAGGCAATCAGCCCCAGCATTTT.

This clone has more than one count but fewer than ten. The CDR3 nucleotides are TGTGCCAGCAGTGAGACAGGGGGCGGGAGCACAGATACGCAGTATTTT. The encoded protein is CASSETGGGSTDTQYF. V is TRBV6-1 and J is TRBJ2-3, with TRBD1 matching over 10 bases. The CDR3 totals 16 residues. Trimming took 3 bases from V and 0 from J; bases not matched to a gene: 3. Germline V gives CDR1 MNHNS, CDR2 SASEGT.

The chain employs TRBV12-5 and TRBJ1-1, with D possibly being TRBD1 (5 bases). There are 15 residues in the CDR3. Per the germline V gene, CDR1 is LGHNT and CDR2 is FRNRAP. Trimming stripped 8 bases from V and 0 bases from J, with 16 bases between. The CDR3 here is CASPPGLHMNTEAFF. For the CDR3, the DNA is TGTGCTAGTCCCCCGGGACTCCACATGAACACTGAAGCTTTCTTT.